These T cell receptor beta chains were read from a single sample in a study of T-cell reconstitution after alpha-beta-depleted transplantation in children. TCRdb reprocessed the PCR reads with MiXCR, giving one entry per CDR3 protein. Of around 480,000 distinct CDR3 sequences detected, 32% appear once; the ten largest clones hold approximately 2.3%. Sequences were derived from PBMCs from the stem cell graft donor, sampled from the stem cell graft. Receptor source: a human donor who donated a stem cell graft to a child with aplastic anemia. The CDR3 runs from the conserved cysteine through the conserved F or W. D genes are given only for firm matches. For some rows the clone size is stated as once, few or many, or as a class when expanded; others skip it.

V gene	J gene	clone size	D gene	CDR3 protein	CDR3 DNA
TRBV24-1	TRBJ2-7	.	TRBD1	CATSDNRQGAYEQYF	TGTGCCACCAGTGATAATCGACAGGGGGCCTACGAGCAGTACTTC
TRBV7-2	TRBJ2-5	.	.	CASSAWGLANQETQYF	TGTGCCAGCAGCGCCTGGGGGTTGGCGAACCAAGAGACCCAGTACTTC
TRBV12-3/TRBV12-4	TRBJ2-1	.	TRBD2	CASSWGGTSGGDEQFF	TGTGCCAGCAGTTGGGGCGGGACTAGCGGAGGGGATGAGCAGTTCTTC
TRBV12-3/TRBV12-4	TRBJ2-1	.	TRBD2	CASSPTSGTYEQFF	TGTGCCAGCAGTCCGACTAGCGGGACCTATGAGCAGTTCTTC
TRBV3-1	TRBJ1-2	.	TRBD1	CASGRSTGSGYTF	TGTGCCAGCGGCCGTTCGACAGGGAGTGGCTACACCTTC
TRBV7-2	TRBJ2-1	few	TRBD2	CASSQAGGPIEQFF	TGTGCCAGCAGCCAAGCGGGAGGGCCTATTGAGCAGTTCTTC
TRBV25-1	TRBJ2-3	.	.	CASRPNDTQYF	TGTGCCAGCAGACCCAATGATACGCAGTATTTT
TRBV6-2/TRBV6-3	TRBJ2-7	.	TRBD2	CASTGTSGVLSYEQYF	TGTGCCAGCACGGGGACTAGCGGCGTACTCTCCTACGAGCAGTACTTC
TRBV7-6	TRBJ2-7	few	.	CASSDPQGASGMVYEQYF	TGTGCCAGCAGCGACCCTCAGGGGGCTAGCGGGATGGTTTACGAGCAGTACTTC
TRBV7-2	TRBJ1-2	few	.	CASSLAGTINYGYTF	TGTGCCAGCAGCTTAGCGGGCACTATTAACTATGGCTACACCTTC
TRBV11-2	TRBJ2-4	.	TRBD2	CASSPSSGRAGRDIQYF	TGTGCCAGCAGCCCCTCTAGCGGGAGGGCCGGTCGCGACATTCAGTACTTC
TRBV29-1	TRBJ2-1	.	TRBD2	CSVERGSGGYNEQFF	TGCAGCGTTGAACGTGGTAGCGGGGGTTACAATGAGCAGTTCTTC
TRBV5-1	TRBJ1-5	.	TRBD1	CASSPSGTGGDAWHF	TGCGCCAGCAGCCCCTCGGGGACAGGGGGCGATGCCTGGCATTTT